These T cell receptor beta chains were read from a single sample in a study of T cell changes during pregnancy in multiple sclerosis. The assay was immunoSEQ multiplex PCR, and TCRdb's table has in-frame clones only and misses some. The sample records tens of thousands of clones, around 93% being singletons. Material: peripheral blood, obtained in the first trimester of pregnancy. The receptors shown here come from a female donor with multiple sclerosis, enrolled in a pregnancy study. Both conserved end residues are part of each CDR3. Fields, in order: CDR3 DNA, CDR3 protein, V gene, J gene, clone size, D gene. D genes are given only for firm matches. Clone size, where shown, is once, few, many, or a class for clones that have expanded.

CDR3 DNA: TGTGCCAGCAGTTACTCGCTAGCGCGAAGTGAATATGAGCAGTTCTTC
CDR3 protein: CASSYSLARSEYEQFF
V gene: TRBV6-5
J gene: TRBJ2-1
clone size: NA
D gene: NA

CDR3 DNA: TGTGCCAGCAGCCCTCGGACAGGGCTCTACAATGAGCAGTTCTTC
CDR3 protein: CASSPRTGLYNEQFF
V gene: TRBV7-9
J gene: TRBJ2-1
clone size: NA
D gene: TRBD1

CDR3 DNA: TGCGCCAGCAGCCAGGGGACAGACACTGAAGCTTTCTTT
CDR3 protein: CASSQGTDTEAFF
V gene: TRBV4-1
J gene: TRBJ1-1
clone size: NA
D gene: TRBD1

CDR3 DNA: TGTGCCAGCAGGCCTAGCGGGAGCTCCTACGAGCAGTACTTC
CDR3 protein: CASRPSGSSYEQYF
V gene: TRBV6-5
J gene: TRBJ2-7
clone size: NA
D gene: TRBD2

CDR3 DNA: TGTGCCAGCAGCTTATATGGGGCCAACGTCCTGACTTTC
CDR3 protein: CASSLYGANVLTF
V gene: TRBV7-9
J gene: TRBJ2-6
clone size: NA
D gene: NA

CDR3 DNA: TGCGCCAGCAGCTTCATAGCGGGGGGATACAATGAGCAGTTCTTC
CDR3 protein: CASSFIAGGYNEQFF
V gene: TRBV5-1
J gene: TRBJ2-1
clone size: NA
D gene: TRBD2

CDR3 DNA: TGTGCCAGCAGTGATCAGGGGGCAAACTATGGCTACACCTTC
CDR3 protein: CASSDQGANYGYTF
V gene: TRBV2
J gene: TRBJ1-2
clone size: NA
D gene: TRBD1

CDR3 DNA: TGTGCCAGCAGCTTACCCGGGAGAAGCAGTCTCGAGCAGTACTTC
CDR3 protein: CASSLPGRSSLEQYF
V gene: TRBV7-2
J gene: TRBJ2-7
clone size: NA
D gene: NA

CDR3 DNA: TGTGCCAGCAGCATTGGACAAGACTATGGCTACACCTTC
CDR3 protein: CASSIGQDYGYTF
V gene: TRBV5-5
J gene: TRBJ1-2
clone size: NA
D gene: NA

CDR3 DNA: TGTGCCAGCAGCTTACGACAGGGTACAGGGGAGACCCAGTACTTC
CDR3 protein: CASSLRQGTGETQYF
V gene: TRBV7-6
J gene: TRBJ2-5
clone size: NA
D gene: TRBD1

CDR3 DNA: TGCGCCAGCAGCTTGGAAGGCGACAGGGGTACTGAAGCTTTCTTT
CDR3 protein: CASSLEGDRGTEAFF
V gene: TRBV5-1
J gene: TRBJ1-1
clone size: NA
D gene: TRBD1

CDR3 DNA: TGCAGCGTTGGACAGGCTGGGGGTGAGCAGTTCTTC
CDR3 protein: CSVGQAGGEQFF
V gene: TRBV29-1
J gene: TRBJ2-1
clone size: NA
D gene: NA

CDR3 DNA: TGTGCCAGCAGCCCGGACTGGCGGGGCGAGCAGTTCTTC
CDR3 protein: CASSPDWRGEQFF
V gene: TRBV5-4
J gene: TRBJ2-1
clone size: NA
D gene: NA

CDR3 DNA: TGCGCCAGCAGCCACTGGACTAGCGGGAGCTATGAGCAGTTCTTC
CDR3 protein: CASSHWTSGSYEQFF
V gene: TRBV4-3
J gene: TRBJ2-1
clone size: NA
D gene: TRBD2

CDR3 DNA: TGCGCCAGCAGCCAAGATATCGGGTCCTACGAGCAGTACTTC
CDR3 protein: CASSQDIGSYEQYF
V gene: TRBV4-3
J gene: TRBJ2-7
clone size: NA
D gene: NA

CDR3 DNA: TGTGCCAGCAGCCCCTCTGCCGGGGGGATGAACACTGAAGCTTTCTTT
CDR3 protein: CASSPSAGGMNTEAFF
V gene: TRBV9
J gene: TRBJ1-1
clone size: NA
D gene: NA

CDR3 DNA: TGTGCCAGCAGCCCCGGACAGGAACAAGAGACCCAGTACTTC
CDR3 protein: CASSPGQEQETQYF
V gene: TRBV5-4
J gene: TRBJ2-5
clone size: NA
D gene: TRBD1

CDR3 DNA: TGTGCCAGCTCACCGGGACAGCAAGAGACCCAGTACTTC
CDR3 protein: CASSPGQQETQYF
V gene: TRBV18
J gene: TRBJ2-5
clone size: NA
D gene: TRBD1

CDR3 DNA: TGTGCCAGCAGCGATGGGACTAGCGAGCAGTACTTC
CDR3 protein: CASSDGTSEQYF
V gene: TRBV7-2
J gene: TRBJ2-7
clone size: NA
D gene: TRBD2

CDR3 DNA: TGTGCCAGCAGCGTAGGACTAGCGGGAGAGAGCGAGCAGTACTTC
CDR3 protein: CASSVGLAGESEQYF
V gene: TRBV9
J gene: TRBJ2-7
clone size: NA
D gene: TRBD2

CDR3 DNA: TGTGCCAGCAGTTACGGGTTTGGGAGCTACGAGCAGTACTTC
CDR3 protein: CASSYGFGSYEQYF
V gene: TRBV6-5
J gene: TRBJ2-7
clone size: NA
D gene: NA

CDR3 DNA: TGTGCCAGCAGCTCTACGCGACTAATAGCGGCTAGCACAGATACGCAGTATTTT
CDR3 protein: CASSSTRLIAASTDTQYF
V gene: TRBV7-9
J gene: TRBJ2-3
clone size: once
D gene: NA

CDR3 DNA: TGTGCCAGCAGCTTAAACTCTGATTTCACAGATACGCAGTATTTT
CDR3 protein: CASSLNSDFTDTQYF
V gene: TRBV7-9
J gene: TRBJ2-3
clone size: once
D gene: NA

CDR3 DNA: TGTGCCAGCAGTTTACTAGCGGCCTCCTACAATGAGCAGTTCTTC
CDR3 protein: CASSLLAASYNEQFF
V gene: TRBV27
J gene: TRBJ2-1
clone size: NA
D gene: TRBD2

CDR3 DNA: TGTGCCAGCAGGCGCGCTTTCTCTGGGGCCAACGTCCTGACTTTC
CDR3 protein: CASRRAFSGANVLTF
V gene: TRBV6-5
J gene: TRBJ2-6
clone size: NA
D gene: NA

CDR3 DNA: TGTGCCAGCAGTTACACGGGGGGAAATCAGCCCCAGCATTTT
CDR3 protein: CASSYTGGNQPQHF
V gene: TRBV6-6
J gene: TRBJ1-5
clone size: NA
D gene: NA

CDR3 DNA: TGCAGCGTTGAAGATGCCAGGGGGCTCTCTGGCTACACCTTC
CDR3 protein: CSVEDARGLSGYTF
V gene: TRBV29-1
J gene: TRBJ1-2
clone size: NA
D gene: TRBD1

CDR3 DNA: TGTGCCAGTAGGTTCTCCGCGGGTGATGAGCAGTTCTTC
CDR3 protein: CASRFSAGDEQFF
V gene: TRBV19
J gene: TRBJ2-1
clone size: NA
D gene: NA

CDR3 DNA: TGTGCCACCAGGAAATCGGGACTAGCGGGAGGGACGCAGTATTTT
CDR3 protein: CATRKSGLAGGTQYF
V gene: TRBV7-9
J gene: TRBJ2-3
clone size: NA
D gene: TRBD2

CDR3 DNA: TGTGCCAGCAGTTACGACGACAGGGCCGGGTGTCAGCCCCAGCATTTT
CDR3 protein: CASSYDDRAGCQPQHF
V gene: TRBV6-7
J gene: TRBJ1-5
clone size: NA
D gene: TRBD1

CDR3 DNA: TGCAGCGTTGGCCTAGCGGGAGGAGAGACCCAGTACTTC
CDR3 protein: CSVGLAGGETQYF
V gene: TRBV29-1
J gene: TRBJ2-5
clone size: NA
D gene: TRBD2

CDR3 DNA: TGTGCCAGCAGGTGGCAGAACCAAGAGACCCAGTACTTC
CDR3 protein: CASRWQNQETQYF
V gene: TRBV28
J gene: TRBJ2-5
clone size: NA
D gene: NA

CDR3 DNA: TGTGCCAGCAGCTTCAGGACAGGGGGCAGGAATGAGCAGTTCTTC
CDR3 protein: CASSFRTGGRNEQFF
V gene: TRBV7-2
J gene: TRBJ2-1
clone size: NA
D gene: TRBD1

CDR3 DNA: TGTGCCAGCAGCTCGCAGACAGGACCTAATGAAAAACTGTTTTTT
CDR3 protein: CASSSQTGPNEKLFF
V gene: TRBV7-2
J gene: TRBJ1-4
clone size: once
D gene: NA

CDR3 DNA: TGTGCCAGCAGCTTGGGACTAGCGGGAGTGGAAAACATTCAGTACTTC
CDR3 protein: CASSLGLAGVENIQYF
V gene: TRBV9
J gene: TRBJ2-4
clone size: NA
D gene: TRBD2

CDR3 DNA: TGTGCCAGCAGTTCGACCGGGACTTTGTTTACCGGGGAGCTGTTTTTT
CDR3 protein: CASSSTGTLFTGELFF
V gene: TRBV27
J gene: TRBJ2-2
clone size: NA
D gene: NA

CDR3 DNA: TGTGCCAGCGGCCCGCGCCGTCCGGTGGGCCATGAGCAGTTCTTC
CDR3 protein: CASGPRRPVGHEQFF
V gene: TRBV7-2
J gene: TRBJ2-1
clone size: NA
D gene: NA

CDR3 DNA: TGTGCCAGTATTTCAGGGTGGAATACTGAAGCTTTCTTT
CDR3 protein: CASISGWNTEAFF
V gene: TRBV19
J gene: TRBJ1-1
clone size: NA
D gene: NA

CDR3 DNA: TGTGCCAGCAGTCGAAGACAGGGAAGAGCTTTCTTT
CDR3 protein: CASSRRQGRAFF
V gene: TRBV7-2
J gene: TRBJ1-1
clone size: NA
D gene: TRBD1

CDR3 DNA: TGTGCCAGCAGTCCCCCGGGACTGGGACTAGCGGGAGGGTTCTCCTACGAGCAGTACTTC
CDR3 protein: CASSPPGLGLAGGFSYEQYF
V gene: TRBV28
J gene: TRBJ2-7
clone size: NA
D gene: TRBD2

CDR3 DNA: TGTGCCAGCAAAGAGAGGGGGCAGCCACAAGGAGCTTTCTTT
CDR3 protein: CASKERGQPQGAFF
V gene: TRBV2
J gene: TRBJ1-1
clone size: NA
D gene: TRBD1

CDR3 DNA: TGTGCCAGCAGTTTAGACAGGTTCGGCCCCCAGCATTTT
CDR3 protein: CASSLDRFGPQHF
V gene: TRBV6-1
J gene: TRBJ1-5
clone size: NA
D gene: NA

CDR3 DNA: TGTGCCAGCTCACCAATAGGGGGCCCAGACCCCTACGAGCAGTACTTC
CDR3 protein: CASSPIGGPDPYEQYF
V gene: TRBV18
J gene: TRBJ2-7
clone size: NA
D gene: TRBD1

CDR3 DNA: TGCGCCAGCAGCCAAGGGGGAGGGAACACTGAAGCTTTCTTT
CDR3 protein: CASSQGGGNTEAFF
V gene: TRBV4-1
J gene: TRBJ1-1
clone size: NA
D gene: NA

CDR3 DNA: TGCGCCAGCAGCCCTGCGGGGGTTACCTATGGCTACACCTTC
CDR3 protein: CASSPAGVTYGYTF
V gene: TRBV5-1
J gene: TRBJ1-2
clone size: NA
D gene: NA

CDR3 DNA: TGTGCCAGCAGTTGGGCAGGGGCCAATACGCAGTATTTT
CDR3 protein: CASSWAGANTQYF
V gene: TRBV6-5
J gene: TRBJ2-3
clone size: NA
D gene: NA